This entry lists 26 T cell receptor beta chains sequenced from one sample in a study of blood T cell repertoires in COVID-19. TCRdb's copy holds only in-frame clones and misses some; the assay was immunoSEQ multiplex PCR. The table lists some 390,000 clones, around nine tenths of them singletons. Sequenced input: peripheral blood. Every receptor here comes from a human donor in a cohort sampled during active COVID-19.

The chain uses TRBV6-5 and TRBJ1-1; D may be TRBD1 (5 bases). The CDR3 extends over 13 amino acids. The germline V and J ends were trimmed by 10 bases and 11 bases, with 23 bases remaining between them. Germline loops: CDR1 MNHEY, CDR2 SVGAGI. CDR3 bases: TGTGCCACAACCGGAGGGACCCCATTCGTGGCTTTCTTT. Its translation is CATTGGTPFVAFF.

Turning to this clone: A much larger clone lies one base from this, so it may be a read error. The V and J genes are TRBV7-8 and TRBJ1-2, with unresolved D. CDR1 is SGHVS, CDR2 FQNEAQ, per germline. The CDR3 consists of 13 residues. V was shortened by 1 base and J by 4 bases, with 7 bases between the two germline ends. The CDR3 nucleotides are TGTGCCAGCAGCTTAGAGACAATCTATGGCTACACCTTC. This encodes CASSLETIYGYTF.

This clone was counted at least ten times. The gene calls are TRBV18 and TRBJ1-1, with D possibly being TRBD1 (5 bases). V was shortened by 8 bases and J by 1 base, with 11 bases between the two germline ends. The V gene's germline CDR1 is KGHSH and CDR2 LQKENI. This CDR3 is 13 amino acids long. The CDR3 bases are TGTGCCAGCCGAATTCAGGGGAACACTGAAGCTTTCTTT. This translates into CASRIQGNTEAFF.

V is TRBV2 and J is TRBJ1-2, with D possibly matching TRBD1 (6 bases). Trimming stripped 2 bases from V and 1 base from J, with 17 bases between. The germline V gene encodes CDR1 SNHLY and CDR2 FYNNEI. The CDR3 is made up of 17 amino acids. The CDR3 loop reads CASSETGRGDVNYGYTF. CDR3 nucleotide sequence: TGTGCCAGCAGTGAAACGGGCAGGGGCGACGTTAACTATGGCTACACCTTC.

A remark on this clone: The sample has other DNA sequences that encode this CDR3 too. The J gene is TRBJ1-6, the V gene TRBV19; the match to TRBD1 covers 7 bases. V lost 5 bases to trimming and J lost 7 bases; unmatched junction nucleotides: 5. Per the germline V gene, CDR1 is LNHDA and CDR2 is SQIVND (reference sequence). The CDR3 consists of 14 residues. The CDR3, as DNA: TGTGCCAGTAGTCTAGGACAGGAAAATTCACCCCTCCACTTT. It yields the protein CASSLGQENSPLHF.

The chain is built from TRBV4-1 and TRBJ2-5; D not certain. This CDR3 is 14 amino acids long. Germline lookup yields CDR1 MGHRA and CDR2 YSYEKL. The ends were cut back, 4 bases at V and 2 bases at J, with 11 bases in the middle. The CDR3 reads CASSLLERQETQYF. In DNA form, the CDR3 reads TGCGCCAGCAGCCTTCTCGAACGGCAAGAGACCCAGTACTTC.

The J gene is TRBJ1-5, the V gene TRBV5-3; 7 bases are a match to TRBD1. TRBV5-3 is reported as an ORF; its role is uncertain. This CDR3 region has 14 residues. V was clipped by 5 bases and J by 0 bases; unmatched bases: 2. As DNA, the CDR3 is TGTGCCAGAAGGACAGGGTATAGCAATCAGCCCCAGCATTTT. Its protein product is CARRTGYSNQPQHF.

The chain couples TRBV5-1 to TRBJ2-1; 7 bases match TRBD1. Looked up from germline, CDR1 is SGHRS and CDR2 is YFSETQ. The CDR3 covers 15 residues. V trimming: 5 bases; J trimming: 9 bases; junction bases outside the gene matches: 14. This CDR3 reads CASSPVGGPSGEQFF. The CDR3 DNA reads as TGCGCCAGCAGTCCTGTAGGGGGCCCATCGGGTGAGCAGTTCTTC.

The CDR3: CAWSVGGQFGGDTQYF. In DNA, the CDR3 is TGTGCCTGGAGTGTGGGCGGTCAATTCGGAGGAGATACGCAGTATTTT. The chain uses TRBV30 and TRBJ2-3; TRBD2 might be the D (5 bases). The V end was cut by 0 bases, the J end by 5 bases, with 18 bases between. This CDR3 is built from 16 residues. Germline V lookup: CDR1 GTSNPN, CDR2 SVGIG (reference sequence).

This chain connects TRBV7-3 to TRBJ2-5; TRBD2 agrees at 7 bases. V lost 1 base, J lost 8 bases, and 4 bases stayed unmatched. The CDR3 runs to 13 residues. Germline V gives CDR1 SGHTA, CDR2 FQGTGA. CDR3 coding DNA: TGTGCCAGCAGCTTAATTGCGGGAGATACCCAGTACTTC. Its translation: CASSLIAGDTQYF.

This chain links TRBV13 with TRBJ1-6; D unresolved. Trimming cost V 6 bases and J 10 bases, with 10 bases left between them. Germline V gene lookup returns CDR1 PRHDT and CDR2 FYEKMQ (reference sequence). The CDR3 is 12 residues long. The CDR3 sequence: CASSSKESPLHF. The CDR3 nucleotides read TGTGCCAGCAGTTCCAAAGAGTCACCCCTCCACTTT.

J is TRBJ1-5 and V is TRBV7-9; 9 bases agree with TRBD1. The CDR3 loop spans 15 amino acids. CDR1 and CDR2 from the germline V gene are SEHNR and FQNEAQ (reference sequence). V lost 6 bases and J lost 0; bases outside the gene matches: 3. In DNA, the CDR3 is TGTGCCAGCAGGGGACAGGGCCATAGCAATCAGCCCCAGCATTTT. Amino acids: CASRGQGHSNQPQHF.

This chain uses TRBV19 with TRBJ2-7; no firm D call. Trimming removed 5 bases at V and 1 base at J, with 12 bases between. Per germline, CDR1 LNHDA and CDR2 SQIVND (reference sequence). The CDR3 is made up of 14 amino acids. This CDR3 reads CASSVRGGSYEQYF. Here the CDR3 DNA reads TGTGCCAGTAGTGTCCGAGGTGGGTCCTACGAGCAGTACTTC. The variable domain in full, with the rest retrieved from reference TRBV19 and TRBJ2-7, is DGGITQSPKYLFRKEGQNVTLSCEQNLNHDAMYWYRQDPGQGLRLIYYSQIVNDFQKGDIAEGYSVSREKKESFPLTVTSAQKNPTAFYLCASSVRGGSYEQYFGPGTRLTVT.

The rearrangement uses TRBV29-1 and TRBJ2-5; D is possibly TRBD1 (6 bases). Germline V gives CDR1 SQVTM, CDR2 ANQGSEA. The CDR3 covers 15 residues. Trimming cost V 7 bases and J 2 bases, with 20 bases left between them. The CDR3: CSAKGGFRGQETQYF. The CDR3, as DNA: TGCAGCGCCAAAGGGGGATTTAGGGGTCAAGAGACCCAGTACTTC.

This clone was counted only a few times. The chain has TRBV2 and TRBJ1-6; D is unclear. The germline gives CDR1 SNHLY, CDR2 FYNNEI. The CDR3 runs to 14 residues. V lost 1 base, J lost 15 bases, and 16 bases lay in between. CDR3 sequence reads: CASSEGGEGSSLHF. CDR3 bases: TGTGCCAGCAGTGAAGGTGGTGAGGGCAGTAGCCTCCACTTT. The variable domain in full, completed from reference TRBV2 and TRBJ1-6, reads EPEVTQTPSHQVTQMGQEVILRCVPISNHLYFYWYRQILGQKVEFLVSFYNNEISEKSEIFDDQFSVERPDGSNFTLKIRSTKLEDSAMYFCASSEGGEGSSLHFGNGTRLTVT.

The chain employs TRBV18 and TRBJ1-4; D is possibly TRBD1 (6 bases). This CDR3 spans 15 amino acids. Per the germline V gene, CDR1 is KGHSH and CDR2 is LQKENI. V lost 4 bases to trimming and J lost 1 base, with 10 bases between them. CDR3 in DNA: TGTGCCAGCTCACGGTCACAGGGAACTAATGAAAAACTGTTTTTT. Translation: CASSRSQGTNEKLFF.

The sample holds one count of this clone. CDR3 in amino acids: CASRRGPISNQPQHF. CDR3 sequence (DNA): TGTGCCAGTAGAAGGGGGCCGATTAGCAATCAGCCCCAGCATTTT. The chain carries TRBV19 and TRBJ1-5; 7 nucleotides agree with TRBD1. After removal of 6 bases from V and 0 bases from J, the junction contained 5 bases not matched to a gene. Germline CDR1 LNHDA, CDR2 SQIVND (reference sequence). The length of the CDR3 is 15 residues.

The chain employs TRBV5-4 and TRBJ2-1; D is undetermined. The ends were cut back, 3 bases at V and 3 bases at J, with 10 bases in the middle. The CDR3 spans 14 residues. Germline V gene data show CDR1 as SGHNT and CDR2 as YYREEE (reference sequence). The CDR3 here is CASSSESFYNEQFF. The CDR3 DNA sequence: TGTGCCAGCAGCTCGGAGTCTTTCTACAATGAGCAGTTCTTC.

This clone was counted only a few times. The gene calls are TRBV30 and TRBJ2-1, with 9 bases lining up with TRBD2. The CDR3 totals 19 residues. V gave up 2 bases and J gave up 0 bases; unmatched junction bases: 14. Per germline, CDR1 GTSNPN and CDR2 SVGIG (reference sequence). CDR3 region: CAWSPPLAGLSVSYNEQFF. The CDR3 DNA is TGTGCCTGGAGTCCCCCACTAGCGGGCCTCTCAGTCTCCTACAATGAGCAGTTCTTC. Based on the CDR3 plus reference TRBV30 and TRBJ2-1, the full variable domain is SQTIHQWPATLVQPVGSPLSLECTVEGTSNPNLYWYRQAAGRGLQLLFYSVGIGQISSEVPQNLSASRPQDRQFILSSKKLLLSDSGFYLCAWSPPLAGLSVSYNEQFFGPGTRLTVL.

The V call is TRBV6-4, the J call TRBJ1-1; 7 bases are a match to TRBD1. The CDR3 is 14 amino acids. Germline CDR1 reads MRHNA; CDR2 reads SNTAGT. Trimming removed 3 bases from V and 3 bases from J; junction bases left unmatched: 4. The CDR3 is CASSEQGRDTEAFF. The CDR3 DNA is TGTGCCAGCAGTGAACAGGGGCGAGACACTGAAGCTTTCTTT.

The J gene is TRBJ1-1, the V gene TRBV20-1, with no clear D. V was pared by 6 bases and J by 4 bases, with 9 bases between. Germline V gives CDR1 DFQATT, CDR2 SNEGSKA (reference sequence). The CDR3 contains 11 residues. The CDR3 here is CSAPTSTEAFF. In DNA form, the CDR3 reads TGCAGTGCGCCAACAAGCACTGAAGCTTTCTTT.

The chain recombines TRBV6-5 with TRBJ2-7, with D tentatively TRBD1 (5 bases). Looked up from germline, CDR1 is MNHEY and CDR2 is SVGAGI. This CDR3 is 14 amino acids long. The V gene lost 6 bases and the J gene lost 0 bases, with 12 bases spanning the gap. The CDR3 coding sequence is TGTGCCAGCAGACCCGGACAAAGCTCCTACGAGCAGTACTTC. Translated: CASRPGQSSYEQYF.

This rearrangement joins TRBV6-1 to TRBJ2-7; 10 bases align to TRBD2. CDR1 and CDR2 (germline): MNHNS, SASEGT. With V trimmed by 2 bases and J by 5 bases, 6 bases remained unmatched. This CDR3 contains 15 residues. CDR3 residues: CASSELAGAIHEQYF. Here the CDR3 DNA reads TGTGCCAGCAGTGAACTAGCGGGAGCTATCCACGAGCAGTACTTC.

This chain links TRBV27 with TRBJ2-2; D may be TRBD2 (8 bases). The CDR3 totals 17 residues. CDR1 MNHEY and CDR2 SMNVEV come from the germline V gene (reference sequence). V dropped 5 bases and J dropped 2 bases, with 18 bases sitting between them. CDR3 sequence (DNA): TGTGCCAGCAGTCCCCGGGGGGGGACAGAAAACACCGGGGAGCTGTTTTTT. It encodes CASSPRGGTENTGELFF.

V usage is TRBV7-9 and J usage is TRBJ2-7, with 7 positions matching TRBD2. From germline, CDR1 is SEHNR and CDR2 FQNEAQ (reference sequence). J lost 6 bases, V lost 5 bases, and 16 bases had no gene match. The CDR3 is made up of 16 amino acids. Here the CDR3 reads CASSGPTGTTGREQYF. CDR3 DNA sequence: TGTGCCAGCAGCGGTCCGACCGGGACTACCGGACGCGAGCAGTACTTC.

This clone came up once. For the CDR3, the DNA is TGTGCCAGCAGCTTCAAAATGACTAGCGGGGGGGATCATGAGCAGTTCTTC. Translated: CASSFKMTSGGDHEQFF. The chain is built from TRBV5-8 and TRBJ2-1; 14 positions agree with TRBD2. Germline trimming cut 2 bases from V and 8 bases from J; bases unmatched to any gene: 9. CDR3 length: 17 residues. CDR1 is SGHTS, CDR2 YDEGEE, per germline.